This TCR beta chain originates from a study of blood T cell repertoires in COVID-19 (dated by TCRdb to about 2020). For the wider study: Collaborator samples came from the United States, Italy and Spain and covered acute and convalescent phases of COVID-19. A freely available public database, intended as a resource for researchers studying the immune response to SARS-CoV-2, is where the repertoires were released. Subjects who had been exposed to COVID-19, were actively infected with it, or had recovered from it provided the deeply sampled blood TCRbeta repertoires that made up the dataset. A de-identified subject ID, COVID-19 status, age in years and sex were almost always included in the sample metadata. The prospective study material was composed of cDNA or gDNA derived from T cells, B-cell-depleted T cells, or PBMCs. Where available, HLA class I and class II types were taken from metadata supplied by the sample provider and were not determined by assay-based typing. Samples were obtained from the ongoing ImmuneRACE study (first 160 participants) and from some 1,300 subjects provided by 6 global collaborators. Study-wide findings and limitations: The quantity of clinical and demographic metadata differed by source and by participant and was supplied without curation.

V loses 1 base of germline sequence and J loses 3 bases, and the interval between the two ends is 9 bases. The CDR3 goes from the cysteine to the phenylalanine over 14 residues. Here the CDR3 DNA is all that survives: 42 bases in frame from base 1. CDR1 and CDR2 are drawn from the germline V gene (reference sequence): SEHNR, FQNEAQ. This clone is a singleton in its sample. Its cognate antigen has yet to be identified. The input lacks base qualities; no much larger clone sits a single base away. Other DNA sequences in this sample translate to the same CDR3. Participants in the prospective study were enrolled through a virtual design, were aged about 18 to 100 years, and lived in 24 United States geographic areas. In the prospective study, cohorts were assigned on the basis of participant-reported clinical history obtained from a screening survey and a study questionnaire. Recovered participants in ImmuneRACE Cohort 3 were defined by two consecutive negative NP/OP PCR tests, clearance by a healthcare professional, or resolution of symptoms. In the prospective study, whole blood, serum and a nasopharyngeal or oropharyngeal swab were collected from each participant by mobile phlebotomists. Prospective study participants could optionally give additional blood draws and questionnaires over a roughly two-month period. Prospective study blood samples were shipped either frozen or at room temperature before DNA extraction.

TCRbeta CDR3 regions were amplified from genomic DNA by means of the immunoSEQ Assay, a bias-controlled multiplex PCR. The original methods were these. The number of nucleated cells in each sample was estimated by amplification of reference gene primers within the assay. Sequence reads were collapsed and filtered to measure the absolute abundance of every unique TCRbeta CDR3 rearrangement. For each sample, productive Simpson clonality was calculated by taking the square root of Simpson's diversity index across productive rearrangements. The immuneACCESS repertoire file appears here via TCRdb, limited to in-frame rearrangements. These files lack a portion of the clones; in checked studies, under half of the deficit traces to unresolved V genes, and the cause of the others is not known. V, J and clone size were drawn from that table, and D and trimming were deduced from the DNA. A total of a few hundred thousand clones appear in this sample, approximately 85% of them only once. The ten largest clones take up approximately 1.9% of the sample.

This chain is built from TRBV7-9 and TRBJ1-1, and possibly TRBD1, on 5 matching bases. Sequencing was performed on PBMCs or T cells enriched from blood (not recorded which). The TCR sequence derives from a woman in her forties or fifties who had recovered from COVID-19. The CDR3 in this case is CASSLVAGDTEAFF. The DNA sequence is given as TGTGCCAGCAGCTTAGTAGCGGGGGACACTGAAGCTTTCTTT.